The clone carrying this TCR beta chain was counted a few times. Its antigen is currently unknown. The data were taken from a study of a mutant IDH1 vaccine in newly diagnosed glioma. Study-wide background: Treated individuals were around 60% male and roughly 40% female, averaging 40.4 years of age. Notes on the study in general: Pseudoprogression appeared independent of alterations in top peripheral clonotypes. More than 80% of patients showed vaccine-induced immune responses across multiple MHC alleles.

Time point given: week 11, during vaccination. The study gave 300 ug of mutant IDH1 20-mer peptide per vaccine dose, with topical imiquimod. Data came from immunoSEQ multiplex PCR; TCRdb stores just in-frame clones and leaves some out. This table holds about 110,000 clones, 85% to 90% found once. Sample: PBMCs, taken from a glioma patient whose treatment included an IDH1 peptide vaccine. This clonotype was obtained from a woman in her forties or fifties with glioma.

Written as DNA, the CDR3 is TGTGCCACCCGGGACCTAAACACCGGGGAGCTGTTTTTT. This codes for CATRDLNTGELFF. The J gene is TRBJ2-2, the V gene TRBV28; perhaps D is TRBD1 or TRBD2 (5 bases each). Germline V lookup: CDR1 MDHEN, CDR2 SYDVKM. The CDR3 runs 13 residues. Trimming shortened V by 10 bases and J by 2 bases, and 11 bases separated the two germline ends.